The 17 T cell receptor beta chains below all came from one sample that was sequenced in a study of T-cell reconstitution after alpha-beta-depleted transplantation in children. As it was prepared, the TCRbeta library received unique molecular identifiers. In TCRdb, the PCR reads were re-called with MiXCR into one record per CDR3 protein. The sample shows 750,000 to 950,000 distinct CDR3 sequences, around 17% of them seen only once. This specimen was PBMCs, mostly from graft donor cells, taken 360 days after TCRalphabeta/CD19-depleted stem cell transplant. Receptors were obtained from a male patient under 18 who had a stem cell transplant for acute lymphoblastic leukemia, so the T cells may come from the graft donor.

This clonotype was recorded a few times. The chain joins TRBV5-1 to TRBJ1-1, with 7 bases aligning to TRBD1. V lost 4 bases and J lost 5; bases outside the gene matches: 14. The CDR3 runs to 16 residues. Germline assignment: CDR1 SGHRS and CDR2 YFSETQ. CDR3 nucleotide sequence: TGCGCCAGCAGCCCTGTCGGACAGGCTAAGAGGACTGAAGCTTTCTTT. Translated: CASSPVGQAKRTEAFF.

Only a few counts were recorded for this clonotype. The chain employs TRBV4-2 and TRBJ1-4; unclear D gene. V was cut by 1 base and J by 6 bases, with 9 bases left in between. The germline gives CDR1 LGHNA, CDR2 YNFKEQ. This CDR3 has 14 amino acids. The CDR3: CASSQATGYEKLFF. The CDR3 region has the DNA TGTGCCAGCAGCCAAGCGACCGGGTATGAAAAACTGTTTTTT.

In this sample, this clonotype turned up a few times. This chain links TRBV10-3 with TRBJ2-1; TRBD2 aligns across 11 bases. This CDR3 is built from 17 residues. V gave up 3 bases and J gave up 10 bases; unmatched junction bases: 14. Germline V gene sequence: CDR1 ENHRY, CDR2 SYGVKD. CDR3 residues: CAISDSGLAGPKWEQFF. The CDR3 nucleotides are TGTGCCATCAGTGACTCAGGACTAGCGGGCCCCAAGTGGGAGCAGTTCTTC.

In this sample, this clonotype turned up a few times. This rearrangement joins TRBV9 to TRBJ2-7, with D maybe TRBD1 (6 bases). CDR3 length equals 15 residues. Germline CDR1 SGDLS, CDR2 YYNGEE. V was clipped by 4 bases and J by 0 bases, with 14 bases between them. CDR3 sequence: CASSLGGPLSYEQYF. CDR3 bases: TGTGCCAGCAGCCTTGGGGGCCCCCTCTCCTACGAGCAGTACTTC.

This chain joins TRBV12-3 or TRBV12-4 and TRBJ2-7; D gene ambiguous. The germline V and J ends were trimmed by 5 bases and 2 bases, with 10 bases remaining between them. The CDR3 runs 13 residues. CDR3 sequence reads: CASSPDDTYEQYF. CDR3 DNA sequence: TGTGCCAGCAGTCCAGATGATACCTACGAGCAGTACTTC.

This chain connects TRBV9 to TRBJ1-2, with 9 nucleotides matching TRBD1. Germline loops: CDR1 SGDLS, CDR2 YYNGEE. The CDR3 covers 13 residues. With 6 bases clipped from V and 4 bases from J, the junction kept 4 bases outside the gene matches. The CDR3 is CASTVTGGYGYTF. The DNA of the CDR3 is TGTGCCAGCACCGTGACAGGGGGCTATGGCTACACCTTC.

This clonotype came up a few times. The chain has TRBV29-1 and TRBJ2-7, with TRBD1 identical over 7 bases. Germline CDR1 is SQVTM and CDR2 is ANQGSEA. The ends lost 0 bases at V and 2 bases at J; junction bases unmatched: 19. The CDR3 is made up of 19 amino acids. Written as DNA, the CDR3 is TGCAGCGTTGAAGAAACTACTAACCCAAGGGGGCTGATCCCCTACGAGCAGTACTTC. Translating it yields CSVEETTNPRGLIPYEQYF.

This clonotype has only a few counts. The chain uses TRBV20-1 and TRBJ2-6; 7 bases fit TRBD1. The germline V gene encodes CDR1 DFQATT and CDR2 SNEGSKA (reference sequence). The CDR3 totals 17 residues. V trimming: 6 bases; J trimming: 0 bases; junction bases outside the gene matches: 11. CDR3 amino acids: CSAPETGSNSGANVLTF. The CDR3 nucleotides are TGCAGTGCCCCAGAGACAGGGTCGAACTCTGGGGCCAACGTCCTGACTTTC.

This clonotype was found a few times. V gene TRBV5-1 combines with J gene TRBJ2-2; the D gene is possibly TRBD2 (5 bases). The germline V and J ends were trimmed by 3 bases and 7 bases, with 13 bases remaining between them. The CDR3 loop spans 14 amino acids. CDR1 and CDR2 from the germline V gene are SGHRS and YFSETQ. The CDR3: CASSWRPGFGELFF. CDR3 DNA sequence: TGCGCCAGCAGCTGGCGTCCGGGGTTCGGGGAGCTGTTTTTT.

The V gene is TRBV20-1, the J gene TRBJ1-4; D ambiguous. The CDR3 covers 15 residues. Germline values: CDR1 DFQATT, CDR2 SNEGSKA (reference sequence). With 1 base removed from V and 8 bases from J, the gap between germline ends came to 17 bases. The CDR3 nucleotides read TGCAGTGCTAGAGTCTGGGCCCGGTATGGAGAAAAACTGTTTTTT. Protein sequence: CSARVWARYGEKLFF.

The chain employs TRBV11-1 and TRBJ2-6, with D perhaps TRBD2 (6 bases). The CDR3 sequence is 19 residues long. Trimming removed 1 base at V and 0 bases at J, with 16 bases between. Germline lookup yields CDR1 SGHAT and CDR2 FQDESV (reference sequence). Here the CDR3 DNA reads TGTGCCAGCAGCTTAGAGAGGGACTCCTTCCCCTCTGGGGCCAACGTCCTGACTTTC. It yields the protein CASSLERDSFPSGANVLTF.

V usage is TRBV20-1 and J usage is TRBJ1-3; TRBD1 aligns across 7 bases. Germline V gene data show CDR1 as DFQATT and CDR2 as SNEGSKA (reference sequence). The CDR3 has 21 residues. With V trimmed by 3 bases and J by 4 bases, 27 bases remained unmatched. The CDR3 protein is CSASGAYSALRQGYQGNTIYF. The CDR3 DNA is TGCAGTGCTAGTGGTGCCTATTCCGCTCTAAGACAGGGCTACCAAGGAAACACCATATATTTT.

This clonotype has only a few counts. The genes are TRBV12-3 or TRBV12-4 and TRBJ1-2; possibly TRBD1 for D (5 bases). The germline V and J ends were trimmed by 8 bases and 1 base, with 17 bases remaining between them. The CDR3 is 15 residues long. This CDR3 reads CASGSPGTNNYGYTF. The DNA for the CDR3 is TGTGCCAGCGGTTCTCCGGGGACCAATAACTATGGCTACACCTTC.

This clonotype has only a few counts. The chain has TRBV6-1 and TRBJ2-7; 10 nucleotides line up with TRBD2. Germline V gene sequence: CDR1 MNHNS, CDR2 SASEGT. The V gene end was trimmed by 6 bases and the J gene end by 1 base; junction bases not matched to a gene: 12. This CDR3 is built from 17 residues. The CDR3 spells CASSSAWTSGNSYEQYF. The CDR3 DNA follows: TGTGCCAGCAGCTCAGCCTGGACTAGCGGTAATTCCTACGAGCAGTACTTC.

J is TRBJ2-7 and V is TRBV4-2; D is tentatively TRBD1 or TRBD2 (6 bases each). V was shortened by 1 base and J by 8 bases, with 15 bases between the two germline ends. Germline V CDR1 and CDR2: LGHNA, YNFKEQ. The CDR3 has 14 residues. CDR3 DNA: TGTGCCAGCAGCCAAGGGGCGTTGCGGGACAAGCAGTACTTC. This encodes CASSQGALRDKQYF.

This clonotype was picked up many times. This sequence joins TRBV12-3 or TRBV12-4 and TRBJ1-2; D is possibly TRBD1 (5 bases). V was shortened by 5 bases and J by 1 base, with 20 bases between the two germline ends. The CDR3 sequence is 17 residues long. The CDR3 is CASSPIRRTSSNYGYTF. The DNA for the CDR3 is TGTGCCAGCAGTCCCATTAGGCGGACATCAAGTAACTATGGCTACACCTTC.

This chain joins TRBV7-2 and TRBJ2-1; the match to TRBD2 covers 7 bases. The CDR3 runs 14 residues. Germline V gene lookup returns CDR1 SGHTA and CDR2 FQGNSA. Unmatched junction bases numbered 7, after V lost 5 bases and J lost 6 bases. For the CDR3, the DNA is TGTGCCAGCAGCCCCACTAGCGAGACCAATGAGCAGTTCTTC. It encodes CASSPTSETNEQFF.